The rows below give T cell receptor beta chains drawn from one sample of a study of technical replicates of blood from several donors. Here immunoSEQ multiplex PCR was the method, and the copy in TCRdb shows in-frame clones only, minus some. Among some 85,000 clones listed, 96% were seen once. Material for sequencing was T cells isolated from PBMCs. These receptors originate from a human donor in good health. Each CDR3 is given with its conserved first and last residue. D genes are given only for firm matches. Some rows have no size entry. The others give once, few or many, or a class for an expanded clone.

v_gene: TRBV28
abundance: -
d_gene: -
j_gene: TRBJ1-2
CDR3nt: TGTGCCAGCAGTTCGCAGACATTCTATGGCTACACCTTC
CDR3aa: CASSSQTFYGYTF

v_gene: TRBV5-1
abundance: -
d_gene: TRBD1
j_gene: TRBJ2-1
CDR3nt: TGCGCCAGCTCGGGACAGGGGAAGTTGAGCTCCTACAATGAGCAGTTCTTC
CDR3aa: CASSGQGKLSSYNEQFF

v_gene: TRBV5-1
abundance: -
d_gene: TRBD1
j_gene: TRBJ1-4
CDR3nt: TGCGCCAGCAGCTGGGGACAGGGGGCGGTAAATGAAAAACTGTTTTTT
CDR3aa: CASSWGQGAVNEKLFF

v_gene: TRBV13
abundance: -
d_gene: -
j_gene: TRBJ1-5
CDR3nt: TGTGCCAGCAGCTTAGGAGCGTACAATCAGCCCCAGCATTTT
CDR3aa: CASSLGAYNQPQHF

v_gene: TRBV6-5
abundance: -
d_gene: TRBD1
j_gene: TRBJ2-3
CDR3nt: TGTGCCAGCAGTTCTTACAGGGGAGACACAGATACGCAGTATTTT
CDR3aa: CASSSYRGDTDTQYF

v_gene: TRBV5-4
abundance: -
d_gene: TRBD1
j_gene: TRBJ2-1
CDR3nt: TGTGCCAGCAGCAGGGACAGCTACAATGAGCAGTTCTTC
CDR3aa: CASSRDSYNEQFF

v_gene: TRBV7-8
abundance: -
d_gene: -
j_gene: TRBJ2-3
CDR3nt: TGTGCCAGCAGCCTGAGTGGCACAGATACGCAGTATTTT
CDR3aa: CASSLSGTDTQYF

v_gene: TRBV4-1
abundance: -
d_gene: -
j_gene: TRBJ2-3
CDR3nt: TGCGCCAGCAGCCAAGTAATCGCAAAGGGAGGTCGCCCAGATACGCAGTATTTT
CDR3aa: CASSQVIAKGGRPDTQYF

v_gene: TRBV7-9
abundance: -
d_gene: TRBD1
j_gene: TRBJ2-5
CDR3nt: TGTGCCAGCAGCTTAGAGACAGGGGCCAAAGAGACCCAGTACTTC
CDR3aa: CASSLETGAKETQYF

v_gene: TRBV11-2
abundance: -
d_gene: -
j_gene: TRBJ2-3
CDR3nt: TGTGCCAGCAGCTTAGGGGCTACTTATTACACAGATACGCAGTATTTT
CDR3aa: CASSLGATYYTDTQYF

v_gene: TRBV10-3
abundance: once
d_gene: TRBD1
j_gene: TRBJ1-3
CDR3nt: TGTGCCATCGGACAGGGAGCGTCTGGAAACACCATATATTTT
CDR3aa: CAIGQGASGNTIYF

v_gene: TRBV10-1
abundance: -
d_gene: TRBD2
j_gene: TRBJ2-7
CDR3nt: TGCGCCAGCAGCGAACTAGCGGGTGGGAACGAGCAGTACTTC
CDR3aa: CASSELAGGNEQYF

v_gene: TRBV28
abundance: -
d_gene: -
j_gene: TRBJ1-2
CDR3nt: TGTGCCAGCAGCCTCCGGGACACTTATCGCCCTTATGGCTACACCTTC
CDR3aa: CASSLRDTYRPYGYTF

v_gene: TRBV19
abundance: -
d_gene: TRBD2
j_gene: TRBJ2-7
CDR3nt: TGTGCCAGTAGTAACCGGGACTATGCCTACGAGCAGTACTTC
CDR3aa: CASSNRDYAYEQYF

v_gene: TRBV9
abundance: -
d_gene: -
j_gene: TRBJ1-3
CDR3nt: TGTGCCAGCAGCGACCCACGGAGCGGGCCTGGAAACACCATATATTTT
CDR3aa: CASSDPRSGPGNTIYF

v_gene: TRBV29-1
abundance: -
d_gene: -
j_gene: TRBJ1-1
CDR3nt: TGCAGCGTTGACTACACTGAAGCTTTCTTT
CDR3aa: CSVDYTEAFF

v_gene: TRBV19
abundance: -
d_gene: TRBD1
j_gene: TRBJ1-1
CDR3nt: TGTGCCACCCGACAGGGAGGTCGAGAAGCTTTCTTT
CDR3aa: CATRQGGREAFF

v_gene: TRBV27
abundance: -
d_gene: TRBD2
j_gene: TRBJ2-7
CDR3nt: TGTGCCAGCAGTACGACTAGCGGGAGCTCCTACGAGCAGTACTTC
CDR3aa: CASSTTSGSSYEQYF

v_gene: TRBV11-2
abundance: -
d_gene: -
j_gene: TRBJ1-1
CDR3nt: TGTGCCAGCAGCTTAGTAATGCGATTGGCTGAAGCTTTCTTT
CDR3aa: CASSLVMRLAEAFF

v_gene: TRBV11-3
abundance: -
d_gene: TRBD2
j_gene: TRBJ2-7
CDR3nt: TGTGCCAGCAGCACTTGGGAGACTAGCGGACCATACGAGCAGTACTTC
CDR3aa: CASSTWETSGPYEQYF

v_gene: TRBV11-2
abundance: -
d_gene: -
j_gene: TRBJ1-4
CDR3nt: TGTGCCAGCAGCTTAGTCGCGGGGGCAAATGAAAAACTGTTTTTT
CDR3aa: CASSLVAGANEKLFF

v_gene: TRBV28
abundance: -
d_gene: -
j_gene: TRBJ2-7
CDR3nt: TGTGCCAGCAGTTTCGGGAACAGAGCCTACGAGCAGTACTTC
CDR3aa: CASSFGNRAYEQYF

v_gene: TRBV18
abundance: -
d_gene: TRBD1
j_gene: TRBJ2-5
CDR3nt: TGTGCCAGCGTGGACAGGGGGGACGGTGAGACCCAGTACTTC
CDR3aa: CASVDRGDGETQYF

v_gene: TRBV30
abundance: -
d_gene: -
j_gene: TRBJ2-2
CDR3nt: TGTGCCTGGAGTGTAATGGGGGCCCAGAACACCGGGGAGCTGTTTTTT
CDR3aa: CAWSVMGAQNTGELFF

v_gene: TRBV28
abundance: -
d_gene: TRBD1
j_gene: TRBJ2-1
CDR3nt: TGTGCCAGCAGTCCCCCGGGACAGGGGTTGGGTGAGCAGTTCTTC
CDR3aa: CASSPPGQGLGEQFF